A selection of T cell receptor beta chains follows, all from one sample in a study of blood T cell repertoires in COVID-19. TCRdb's copy holds only in-frame clones and misses some; the assay was immunoSEQ multiplex PCR. The repertoire includes more than 250,000 clones, around nine tenths of them detected once, and approximately 2.4% sits in the top ten. Sequenced input: PBMCs or T cells enriched from blood (not recorded which). These receptors came from a young woman who had recovered from COVID-19. The CDR3 runs from the conserved cysteine through the conserved F or W. A D gene is named only where the DNA matches it firmly.

v_gene	len	d_gene	j_gene	CDR3nt	CDR3aa
TRBV11-2	17	.	TRBJ2-3	TGTGCCAGCAGCTTATTTAACTTTGGAGGGGAAGGAGATACGCAGTATTTT	CASSLFNFGGEGDTQYF
TRBV2	14	TRBD1	TRBJ1-4	TGTGCCAGCAGCGAGACAGGGGGCGGAGAAAAACTGTTTTTT	CASSETGGGEKLFF
TRBV5-8	16	.	TRBJ2-5	TGTGCCAGCAGCTTGTTGGGGGCCCGCATCGAAGAGACCCAGTACTTC	CASSLLGARIEETQYF
TRBV5-5	14	.	TRBJ1-3	TGTGCCAGCAGCCCACAGAGCTCTGGAAACACCATATATTTT	CASSPQSSGNTIYF
TRBV3-1/TRBV3-2	14	.	TRBJ1-6	TGTGCCAGCAGCCCACCTTGGGCGGGAACACCCCTCCACTTT	CASSPPWAGTPLHF
TRBV27	19	.	TRBJ2-1	TGTGCCAGCAGTAGGGTCAGTCCGGGACTGGCCCTTTTAGGTAGTGAGCAGTTCTTC	CASSRVSPGLALLGSEQFF
TRBV4-1	15	TRBD1	TRBJ2-7	TGCGCCAGCAGCCAGCCCCGGGACAGGGTCCACGAGCAGTACTTC	CASSQPRDRVHEQYF
TRBV7-2	13	.	TRBJ2-7	TGTGCCAGCAGCTTCATCGGGGCGGGAGAGCAGTACTTC	CASSFIGAGEQYF
TRBV9	15	TRBD2	TRBJ2-3	TGTGCCAGCAACCCTTCGGGGACTAGCGAAAATACGCAGTATTTT	CASNPSGTSENTQYF
TRBV28	17	TRBD1	TRBJ1-2	TGTGCCAGCAGTTCCTGGACAGGGGGCGGGATAAACTATGGCTACACCTTC	CASSSWTGGGINYGYTF
TRBV5-1	16	TRBD2	TRBJ2-7	TGCGCCAGCAGCGTACCCGTAGCGGGAGGGCCCTACGAGCAGTACTTC	CASSVPVAGGPYEQYF